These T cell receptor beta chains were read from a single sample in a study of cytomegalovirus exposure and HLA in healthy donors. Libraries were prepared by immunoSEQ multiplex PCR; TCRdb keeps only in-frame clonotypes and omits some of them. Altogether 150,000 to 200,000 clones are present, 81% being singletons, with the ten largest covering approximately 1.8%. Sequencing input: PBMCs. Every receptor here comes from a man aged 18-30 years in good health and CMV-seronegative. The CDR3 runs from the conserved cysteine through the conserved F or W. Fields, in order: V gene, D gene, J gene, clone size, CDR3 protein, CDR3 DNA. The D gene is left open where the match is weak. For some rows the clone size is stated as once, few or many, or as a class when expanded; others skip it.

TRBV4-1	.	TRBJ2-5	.	CASSLAQSETQYF	TGCGCCAGCTCGCTAGCTCAGTCAGAGACCCAGTACTTC
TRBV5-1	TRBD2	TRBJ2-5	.	CASSPFGTSGVQETQYF	TGCGCCAGCAGCCCCTTCGGGACTAGCGGAGTACAAGAGACCCAGTACTTC
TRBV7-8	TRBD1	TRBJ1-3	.	CASSPAGTGGGNTIYF	TGTGCCAGCAGCCCCGCCGGGACAGGGGGTGGAAACACCATATATTTT
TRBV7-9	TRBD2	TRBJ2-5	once	CASSLGGKTQYF	TGTGCCAGCAGCTTGGGGGGGAAGACCCAGTACTTC
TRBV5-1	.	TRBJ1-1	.	CASSLAWRGTEAFF	TGCGCCAGCAGCTTGGCCTGGAGGGGCACTGAAGCTTTCTTT
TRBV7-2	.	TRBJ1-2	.	CASSEGGAGNYGYTF	TGTGCCAGCAGCGAAGGGGGGGCGGGGAACTATGGCTACACCTTC
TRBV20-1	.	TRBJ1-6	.	CSARDRAPLHF	TGCAGTGCTAGAGATCGTGCACCCCTCCACTTT
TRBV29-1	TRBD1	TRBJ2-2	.	CSAPTGGGTGELFF	TGCAGCGCCCCGACAGGGGGGGGTACCGGGGAGCTGTTTTTT
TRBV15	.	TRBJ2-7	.	CATSSRTAGYEQYF	TGTGCCACCAGCAGCAGGACAGCCGGGTACGAGCAGTACTTC
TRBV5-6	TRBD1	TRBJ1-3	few	CASREQGTSGNTIYF	TGTGCCAGCAGGGAACAGGGGACATCTGGAAACACCATATATTTT
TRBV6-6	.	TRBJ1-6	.	CASTQGYNSPLHF	TGTGCCAGCACCCAGGGGTACAATTCACCCCTCCACTTT
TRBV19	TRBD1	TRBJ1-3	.	CASSNQGASGNTIYF	TGTGCCAGTAGTAACCAGGGGGCGTCTGGAAACACCATATATTTT
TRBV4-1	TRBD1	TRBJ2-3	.	CASSPGTDTSTDTQYF	TGCGCCAGCAGCCCCGGGACAGACACTAGCACAGATACGCAGTATTTT
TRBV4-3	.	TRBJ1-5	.	CASSSTRNSNQPQHF	TGCGCCAGCAGCTCAACCAGGAATAGCAATCAGCCCCAGCATTTT
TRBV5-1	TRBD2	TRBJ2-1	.	CASSGTSGGGQFF	TGCGCCAGCAGCGGAACTAGCGGGGGAGGGCAGTTCTTC
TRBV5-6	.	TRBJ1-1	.	CASSLQGSIAEAFF	TGTGCCAGCAGCTTGCAGGGTTCAATCGCTGAAGCTTTCTTT
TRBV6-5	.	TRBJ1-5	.	CASSYSSGEQPQHF	TGTGCCAGCAGTTACTCTAGCGGGGAACAGCCCCAGCATTTT
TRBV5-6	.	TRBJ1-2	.	CASSLAGAQTYGYTF	TGTGCCAGCAGCTTGGCTGGGGCACAGACCTATGGCTACACCTTC
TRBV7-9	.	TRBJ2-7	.	CASSPLFGDEQYF	TGTGCCAGCAGCCCCCTTTTCGGGGACGAGCAGTACTTC
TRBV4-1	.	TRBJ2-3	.	CASSRTSSRAADTQYF	TGCGCCAGCAGTCGAACCTCGTCCAGGGCAGCAGATACGCAGTATTTT
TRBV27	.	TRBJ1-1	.	CASREIPVTEAFF	TGTGCCAGCAGGGAGATTCCGGTTACTGAAGCTTTCTTT
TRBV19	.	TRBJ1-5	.	CASSIGGQGHQPQHF	TGTGCCAGTAGTATAGGGGGGCAGGGCCATCAGCCCCAGCATTTT
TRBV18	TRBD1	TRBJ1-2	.	CASSRPGQGHYGYTF	TGTGCCAGCTCACGACCGGGACAGGGACACTATGGCTACACCTTC
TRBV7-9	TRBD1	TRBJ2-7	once	CASSPTGTGIHKQYF	TGTGCCAGCAGTCCCACCGGGACAGGGATCCACAAGCAGTACTTC
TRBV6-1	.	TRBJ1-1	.	CASISGVTEAFF	TGTGCCAGCATTTCAGGGGTCACTGAAGCTTTCTTT
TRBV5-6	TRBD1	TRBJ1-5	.	CASSWGTGDNQPQHF	TGTGCCAGCAGCTGGGGGACAGGGGATAATCAGCCCCAGCATTTT
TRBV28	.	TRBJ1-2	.	CASCQGGVYGYTF	TGTGCCAGCTGTCAGGGTGGGGTCTATGGCTACACCTTC
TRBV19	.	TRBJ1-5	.	CASSGGESNQPQHF	TGTGCCAGTAGTGGTGGGGAGAGCAATCAGCCCCAGCATTTT
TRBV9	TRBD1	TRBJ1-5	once	CASSEGQGGFQPQHF	TGTGCCAGCAGCGAGGGACAGGGAGGCTTTCAGCCCCAGCATTTT
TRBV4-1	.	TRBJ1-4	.	CASSLNREKLFF	TGCGCCAGCAGCCTAAATCGGGAAAAACTGTTTTTT
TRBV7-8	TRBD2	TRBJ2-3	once	CASSSSTSGVIDTQYF	TGTGCCAGCAGCTCATCTACTAGCGGGGTCATAGATACGCAGTATTTT
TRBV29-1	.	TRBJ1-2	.	CSVEVVSVPGRGYTF	TGCAGCGTTGAAGTCGTTAGCGTTCCGGGTAGAGGCTACACCTTC
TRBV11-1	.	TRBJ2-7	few	CASIGDKGPYEQYF	TGTGCCAGCATAGGGGACAAGGGTCCCTACGAGCAGTACTTC
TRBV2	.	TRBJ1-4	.	CASTGAGVSNEKLFF	TGTGCCAGTACAGGCGCAGGGGTATCTAATGAAAAACTGTTTTTT
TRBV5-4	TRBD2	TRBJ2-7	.	CASSLVASGRDEQYF	TGTGCCAGCAGCTTGGTAGCTAGCGGGAGGGACGAGCAGTACTTC
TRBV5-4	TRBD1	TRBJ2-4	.	CASSFWGQKNIQYF	TGTGCCAGCAGCTTTTGGGGACAGAAAAACATTCAGTACTTC
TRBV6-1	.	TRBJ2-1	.	CASSEARGSEQFF	TGTGCCAGCAGTGAAGCGCGTGGGAGTGAGCAGTTCTTC
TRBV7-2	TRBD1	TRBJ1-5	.	CASSLDRGADQPQHF	TGTGCCAGCAGCTTGGACAGGGGTGCTGATCAGCCCCAGCATTTT
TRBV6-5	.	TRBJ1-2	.	CASRYRRAGGDYGYTF	TGTGCCAGCAGATACCGTAGGGCTGGGGGCGACTATGGCTACACCTTC
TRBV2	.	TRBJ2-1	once	CASSLARTVDEQFF	TGTGCCAGCAGTCTAGCCCGGACAGTCGATGAGCAGTTCTTC
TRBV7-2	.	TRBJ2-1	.	CASSSTSGTGVLAGNEQFF	TGTGCCAGCAGCTCCACCTCCGGGACAGGGGTCCTAGCGGGAAATGAGCAGTTCTTC
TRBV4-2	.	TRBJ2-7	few	CASSQAVVGRDVEQYF	TGTGCCAGCAGCCAAGCGGTTGTGGGCAGAGACGTCGAGCAGTACTTC
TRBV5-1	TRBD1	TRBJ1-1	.	CASNRDGTAQGAFF	TGCGCCAGCAACCGAGACGGGACAGCCCAGGGGGCTTTCTTT
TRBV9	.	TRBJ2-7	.	CASSPRSQGSEQYF	TGTGCCAGCAGCCCGCGGTCCCAGGGAAGCGAGCAGTACTTC
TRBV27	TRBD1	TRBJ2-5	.	CASSLTGIETQYF	TGTGCCAGCAGTTTGACAGGGATAGAGACCCAGTACTTC
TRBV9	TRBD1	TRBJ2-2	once	CASSSGGQGKYTGELFF	TGTGCCAGCAGCTCCGGCGGACAGGGGAAATACACCGGGGAGCTGTTTTTT
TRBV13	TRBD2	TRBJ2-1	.	CASSSLGWGLTSPREQFF	TGTGCCAGCAGCTCCTTGGGGTGGGGACTAACCTCCCCGAGGGAGCAGTTCTTC
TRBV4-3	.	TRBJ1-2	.	CASSQGPTTPRRHYGYTF	TGCGCCAGCAGCCAAGGTCCCACTACCCCACGTAGGCACTATGGCTACACCTTC
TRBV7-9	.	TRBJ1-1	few	CASSLAGTEAFF	TGTGCCAGCAGCTTAGCCGGGACAGAAGCTTTCTTT
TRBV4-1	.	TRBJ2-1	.	CASSPRRGEYNEQFF	TGCGCCAGCAGCCCCCGGCGGGGCGAATACAATGAGCAGTTCTTC
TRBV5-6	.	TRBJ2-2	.	CASSLSRRGASGELFF	TGTGCCAGCAGCTTGTCCCGGAGGGGTGCCTCCGGGGAGCTGTTTTTT
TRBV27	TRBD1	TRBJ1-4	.	CASSLGTGLGKLFF	TGTGCCAGCAGTTTAGGGACAGGTTTGGGAAAACTGTTTTTT
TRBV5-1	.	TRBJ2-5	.	CASSLARIYQETQYF	TGCGCCAGCAGCTTGGCGAGAATCTACCAAGAGACCCAGTACTTC
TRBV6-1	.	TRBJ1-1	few	CASRSELNTEAFF	TGTGCCAGCAGGTCGGAGTTGAACACTGAAGCTTTCTTT
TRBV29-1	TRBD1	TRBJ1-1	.	CSVDRGQSAFF	TGCAGCGTTGACAGGGGGCAGTCAGCTTTCTTT
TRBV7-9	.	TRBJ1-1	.	CASTRELLNTEAFF	TGTGCCAGCACCCGGGAGCTTTTGAACACTGAAGCTTTCTTT
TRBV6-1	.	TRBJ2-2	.	CASIAYTGELFF	TGTGCCAGCATCGCGTACACCGGGGAGCTGTTTTTT